The clone carrying this TCR beta chain was seen ten or more times. Its antigen is currently unknown. The sequence runs out 3 residues before the end of the CDR3; the remainder is reconstructed from the germline J gene. V lost 5 bases, J lost 1 base, and 12 bases stayed unmatched. This CDR3 region has 17 residues. The sample originates from a study of T cell clonality in common variable immunodeficiency. Findings and limits, study-wide: In common variable immunodeficiency, TCR beta chains reportedly carried fewer deletions and N-nucleotide insertions. Compared with controls, CVID subjects had fewer shared TCRbeta clones. Patient heterogeneity in the CVID cohort limited correlations between repertoire features and clinical complications.

Profiled with immunoSEQ multiplex PCR; TCRdb holds only in-frame clones, not every one. Sampling found some 80,000 clones, none seen once. This sequence was found in a person aged 18 to 75 in good health. This chain links TRBV12-3 or TRBV12-4 with TRBJ2-5; 8 nucleotides line up with TRBD2. Sequencing input: peripheral blood mononuclear cells. The CDR3 spells CASSPNRVGLAQETQYF. Incomplete CDR3 DNA: TGTGCCAGCAGTCCAAACCGTGTAGGACTAGCCCAAGAGACC.